This T cell receptor beta chain emerged from a study of T-cell reconstitution after alpha-beta-depleted transplantation in children. This clonotype was seen repeatedly, ten times or more. Unique molecular identifiers were used to barcode this TCRbeta library. TCRdb ran MiXCR on the PCR reads and lists one entry per CDR3 protein. The sample yields under 300,000 distinct CDR3 sequences, roughly a tenth seen once. Per the germline V gene, CDR1 is SGHNT and CDR2 is YYREEE (reference sequence). The CDR3 is 15 amino acids. V lost 4 bases, J lost 1 base, and 4 bases stayed unmatched. Material: PBMCs from the stem cell graft donor, obtained from the stem cell graft. V is TRBV5-4 and J is TRBJ2-2, with 7 bases that match TRBD2. The sequence derives from a human donor who donated a stem cell graft to a child with SCID. The CDR3 loop reads CASSPTSQNTGELFF. The CDR3 bases are TGTGCCAGCAGCCCGACTAGCCAGAACACCGGGGAGCTGTTTTTT.